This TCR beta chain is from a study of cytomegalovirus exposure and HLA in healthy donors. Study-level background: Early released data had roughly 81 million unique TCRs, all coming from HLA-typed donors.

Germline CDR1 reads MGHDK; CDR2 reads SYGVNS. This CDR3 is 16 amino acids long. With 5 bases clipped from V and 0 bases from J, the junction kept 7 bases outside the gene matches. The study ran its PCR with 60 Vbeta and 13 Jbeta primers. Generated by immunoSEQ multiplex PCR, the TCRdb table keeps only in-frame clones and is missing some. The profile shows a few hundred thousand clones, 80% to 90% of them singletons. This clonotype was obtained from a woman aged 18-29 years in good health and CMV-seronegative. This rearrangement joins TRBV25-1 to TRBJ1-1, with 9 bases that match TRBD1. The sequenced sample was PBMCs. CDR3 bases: TGTGCCAGCAGTCCAAGGACAGGGGATATGAACACTGAAGCTTTCTTT. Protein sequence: CASSPRTGDMNTEAFF.